One T cell receptor (beta chain) is described in this entry. Its antigen remains undetermined. Base qualities were left out, and no much larger clone turns up one base away. This sample is part of a study of CD8 T cells in ankylosing spondylitis (dated by TCRdb to 2016 to 2017). In the study overall: To find TCR variants linked to disease, the study profiled T cell receptor beta repertoires in ankylosing spondylitis patients and healthy donors. In total, the full study cohort was made up of over a hundred healthy donors and about two dozen ankylosing spondylitis patients. Samples of peripheral blood were taken, and for ankylosing spondylitis patients, synovial fluid was collected as well. Study-wide findings and limitations: Some of the motif variants had been reported before in the synovial fluid and blood of reactive arthritis patients, a finding that suggests common disease-initiation mechanisms. A TCR beta motif of about 8 highly homologous amino acid variants appeared characteristic of blood from ankylosing spondylitis patients. The disease-linked clones showed a CD8+ phenotype and occurred at relatively low frequencies in peripheral blood. The disease-linked clones were reported as significantly enriched in matched synovial fluid samples from ankylosing spondylitis patients.

The junction shows trimming of 3 bases on V and 7 bases on J, plus 16 bases between the germline ends. From its cysteine to its phenylalanine, the CDR3 spans 13 amino acids. Of the read, only the CDR3 DNA is kept; its 39 bases are in frame from base 1. According to the germline V gene (reference sequence), CDR1 reads DFQATT and CDR2 reads SNEGSKA. TCRdb records Illumina HiSeq 2500 as the sequencer. Quantitative 5'-RACE with molecular barcodes was the method used to prepare the TCR beta libraries. As for how the authors treated the data: A new computational method based on a probabilistic model of VDJ rearrangement was used to identify disease-linked TCR variants. TCRdb reran the public reads through fastp at Q25 and MiXCR, keeping productive beta chains. Each CDR3 protein appears once, grouped with its most common genes and DNA. For this entry, the V and J calls and clone size follow TCRdb and not the study's own pipeline. Recorded for this sample are about 250,000 distinct CDR3 sequences; about 20% of them occurred a single time. Jointly, the top ten make up more than 25% of the sample.

Specimen: blood, either unsorted or a sorted T cell fraction (not recorded which). The rearranged segments are TRBV20-1 and TRBJ2-7; the D gene is unclear. This clonotype was sampled from a male donor with ankylosing spondylitis or in good health (not recorded which). The DNA reads as follows: TGCAGTGCTAGCCGGAACGCCTTCGTGGAGCAGTACTTC. Its protein is CSASRNAFVEQYF.